This T cell receptor (beta chain) was found in a study of blood T cell repertoires in COVID-19. Turning to the study itself: From T cells, B-cell-depleted T cells, or PBMCs came the material, which was cDNA or gDNA.

This clone was detected once. Individuals drawn from approximately 26 US areas were roughly 18 to 95 years old. Assay used: immunoSEQ multiplex PCR; TCRdb lists only in-frame clones, some missing. The sample lists 180,000 or so clones; roughly four fifths were seen once. The sample consisted of PBMCs or T cells enriched from blood (not recorded which). This receptor was identified in a man aged 45 to 65 who had recovered from COVID-19.

This CDR3 is CASSRTGPNQPQHF. The CDR3 bases are TGTGCCAGCTCTAGGACAGGGCCCAATCAGCCCCAGCATTTT. This sequence joins TRBV18 and TRBJ1-5, with 8 bases aligning to TRBD1. Per germline, CDR1 KGHSH and CDR2 LQKENI. The CDR3 runs 14 residues. V shed 6 bases and J 3 bases; nucleotides not matched to a gene: 4.